Listed below are T cell receptor beta chains from one sample, sequenced in a study of T cell changes during pregnancy in multiple sclerosis. Measured with immunoSEQ multiplex PCR; TCRdb has only the in-frame clones, and not every one. The sample lists some 68,000 clones, 90% to 95% occurring once. The sample was peripheral blood, taken in the second trimester of pregnancy. The receptors shown here come from a female donor with multiple sclerosis, enrolled in a pregnancy study. Both conserved end residues are part of each CDR3. The D gene is left open where the match is weak. Clone sizes are given selectively: once, few, many, or a class where the clone is expanded.

CDR3nt,CDR3aa,abundance,j_gene,d_gene,v_gene
TGTGCCTGGAGTGTGGAAGCAGGGGAGACCCAGTACTTC,CAWSVEAGETQYF,few,TRBJ2-5,-,TRBV30
TGTGCCAGTAGTATAGCGACAGCCTCCTACGAGCAGTACTTC,CASSIATASYEQYF,-,TRBJ2-7,-,TRBV19
TGTGCCAGCAGCCCGGGACTAGCGGGAGGCGAGGCCAAAAACATTCAGTACTTC,CASSPGLAGGEAKNIQYF,once,TRBJ2-4,TRBD2,TRBV7-9
TGTGCCAGCTCACCACCGGACAGGTTATTCGAGCAGTACTTC,CASSPPDRLFEQYF,-,TRBJ2-7,TRBD1,TRBV18
TGTGCCTGGAGTGTAACTGTACTGACCCGGGGGGATGCGAAAGAGACCCAGTACTTC,CAWSVTVLTRGDAKETQYF,-,TRBJ2-5,TRBD2,TRBV30
TGCGCCAGCAGCCGGGTCGGCAGGGGAAATGGCTACACCTTC,CASSRVGRGNGYTF,-,TRBJ1-2,-,TRBV5-1
TGCGCCAGCAGCCAAACGGTTACGGGAGGGGGAATATACAATGAGCAGTTCTTC,CASSQTVTGGGIYNEQFF,-,TRBJ2-1,TRBD2,TRBV5-1
TGTGCCAGGAATTACAGGGTATCGTTCAATGAGCAGTTCTTC,CARNYRVSFNEQFF,-,TRBJ2-1,-,TRBV19
TGTGCCAGCGATTCGGGACAGGGTCTCTATGGCTACACCTTC,CASDSGQGLYGYTF,-,TRBJ1-2,TRBD1,TRBV28
TGTGCCAGCATACAGGGGTTGGCTAATGAAAAACTGTTTTTT,CASIQGLANEKLFF,-,TRBJ1-4,TRBD1,TRBV2
TGTGCCAGCAGATTGACTAGCGGGGAATCCTACGAGCAGTACTTC,CASRLTSGESYEQYF,-,TRBJ2-7,TRBD2,TRBV7-2
TGTGCCAGTACGGAGACAGGGATCTCCTACGAGCAGTACTTC,CASTETGISYEQYF,-,TRBJ2-7,TRBD1,TRBV19
TGCGCCAGCAGCTCCAGCGGGGGCTCCCTCTCCTACGAGCAGTACTTC,CASSSSGGSLSYEQYF,-,TRBJ2-7,TRBD2,TRBV5-1
TGTGCCAGCAGCGAGAGCGCCCGAACTGAAGCTTTCTTT,CASSESARTEAFF,-,TRBJ1-1,-,TRBV14
TGTGCCAGCGGGGCGTTCAGCTCTGGAAACACCATATATTTT,CASGAFSSGNTIYF,-,TRBJ1-3,-,TRBV14
TGTGCCAGCAGCGGGACAGCTATGAACACTGAAGCTTTCTTT,CASSGTAMNTEAFF,-,TRBJ1-1,TRBD1,TRBV11-1
TGTGCCATCAGTGAGTCGGTTGGACAGACCAGCTATGGCTACACCTTC,CAISESVGQTSYGYTF,once,TRBJ1-2,-,TRBV10-3
TGTGCTAGTGGCCAGATTGACAGAGAAAAACTGTTTTTT,CASGQIDREKLFF,-,TRBJ1-4,-,TRBV12-5
TGTGCCAGCAGGGATGGGCACAGTTTGGGGAACACTGAAGCTTTCTTT,CASRDGHSLGNTEAFF,-,TRBJ1-1,-,TRBV28
TGTGCCAGCAGCCTTACCTTGGGAGTGATGGCAGATACGCAGTATTTT,CASSLTLGVMADTQYF,-,TRBJ2-3,-,TRBV7-9
TGTGCCAGCAGCTTAAGTTTACAGGGAACTGAAGCTTTCTTT,CASSLSLQGTEAFF,-,TRBJ1-1,-,TRBV7-8
TGTGCCTGGAGTGAAAGCCCCACAGGGGTCGAGCAGTACTTC,CAWSESPTGVEQYF,-,TRBJ2-7,TRBD1,TRBV30
TGTGCCAGCAGCTTAGCGGGCCTAGCGGACTACGAGCAGTACTTC,CASSLAGLADYEQYF,once,TRBJ2-7,TRBD2,TRBV7-9
TGTGCCAGCAGACAGGGAATGGGGTATGGCTACACCTTC,CASRQGMGYGYTF,few,TRBJ1-2,-,TRBV6-5
TGTGCCACCCGATCCGGGGACAGAGCATTGGGAGAGCAGTTCTTC,CATRSGDRALGEQFF,-,TRBJ2-1,TRBD1,TRBV10-3
TGTGCCAGCAGTTACGGGACAGGGGACCCAGTCCAGTTCTTC,CASSYGTGDPVQFF,-,TRBJ2-1,TRBD1,TRBV6-6
TGTGCCAGTAGTAGAGGAAGGGGACAGGGTGGAACTAATGAAAAACTGTTTTTT,CASSRGRGQGGTNEKLFF,-,TRBJ1-4,TRBD1,TRBV19
TGCGCCAGTTCTCGCTCGGGAGAACACGGGACCCAGTACTTC,CASSRSGEHGTQYF,-,TRBJ2-5,-,TRBV10-2
TGTGCCAGCAGCCGACAGGTAGACACTGAAGCTTTCTTT,CASSRQVDTEAFF,-,TRBJ1-1,-,TRBV7-2
TGTGCCAGCAGTGAATTGGGGGCCCCCGGGTTGGATACGCAGTATTTT,CASSELGAPGLDTQYF,few,TRBJ2-3,-,TRBV6-1
TGTGCCAGCAGCCAGCCAGGGAAACCCTACGAGCAGTACTTC,CASSQPGKPYEQYF,-,TRBJ2-7,-,TRBV7-2
TGCGCCAGCAGTGAGACAGATATCTATGGCTACACCTTC,CASSETDIYGYTF,-,TRBJ1-2,-,TRBV10-2
TGTGCCAGCAGTGACCCAGCTAGAAATCAGCCCCAGCATTTT,CASSDPARNQPQHF,-,TRBJ1-5,-,TRBV6-1
TGTGCCAGCAGCCAAAGCAGCGGCCCCTACAATGAGCAGTTCTTC,CASSQSSGPYNEQFF,-,TRBJ2-1,-,TRBV4-2
TGTGCCAGCTCACCTCCGAGGGCAGAACCTTTCTTT,CASSPPRAEPFF,-,TRBJ1-1,-,TRBV18
TGTGCCAGCAGTCCCCCAGGGGCCGACTATGGCTACACCTTC,CASSPPGADYGYTF,-,TRBJ1-2,-,TRBV6-5
TGTGCCAGCAGCTGGGGAGGGTGGAATCAGCCCCAGCATTTT,CASSWGGWNQPQHF,-,TRBJ1-5,-,TRBV7-9
TGCGCCAGCAGTACAGGGGGCGGCGGCGGCTACACCTTC,CASSTGGGGGYTF,-,TRBJ1-2,TRBD1,TRBV10-2
TGTGCCAGCAGCTTTTCTACAGGGACGCCTGAAGCTTTCTTT,CASSFSTGTPEAFF,-,TRBJ1-1,-,TRBV7-9
TGTGCCAGCAGACAGGAGGGTAACACTGAAGCTTTCTTT,CASRQEGNTEAFF,-,TRBJ1-1,-,TRBV6-5
TGTGCCAGCAGCTTAATAGCGGGGCCTACAGATACGCAGTATTTT,CASSLIAGPTDTQYF,-,TRBJ2-3,TRBD2,TRBV7-9
TGCGCCAGCAGCCACCGCCAGTTCACAGATACGCAGTATTTT,CASSHRQFTDTQYF,few,TRBJ2-3,-,TRBV4-3
TGTGCCAGCAGCGTAGGCCGGGAGTGGGGCTACACCTTC,CASSVGREWGYTF,-,TRBJ1-2,-,TRBV9
TGTGCCAGCAGTTACTCCCCCTCGCTAGGGGACACTGAAGCTTTCTTT,CASSYSPSLGDTEAFF,-,TRBJ1-1,-,TRBV6-6
TGTGCCAGCAGCCAGGGCGGGGGACAAAGCTATGGCTACACCTTC,CASSQGGGQSYGYTF,-,TRBJ1-2,-,TRBV14
TGTGCCAGTAGTATTAATAGCGGGGAAATCTATGAGCAGTTCTTC,CASSINSGEIYEQFF,-,TRBJ2-1,TRBD2,TRBV19
TGTGCCACCGGGGTTGCAGGGGGCAATCAGCCCCAGCATTTT,CATGVAGGNQPQHF,once,TRBJ1-5,-,TRBV6-5
TGTGCCAGCAGCCAGGTACTCCAGGGGAACACTGAAGCTTTCTTT,CASSQVLQGNTEAFF,-,TRBJ1-1,-,TRBV4-2
TGTGCCAGCAGCGGGGAAGCGGGGGGAGGGTCCTACAATGAGCAGTTCTTC,CASSGEAGGGSYNEQFF,-,TRBJ2-1,TRBD2,TRBV9
TGTGCCAGTAGTATAAGGGAGGCAGGATACGAGCAGTACTTC,CASSIREAGYEQYF,-,TRBJ2-7,-,TRBV19